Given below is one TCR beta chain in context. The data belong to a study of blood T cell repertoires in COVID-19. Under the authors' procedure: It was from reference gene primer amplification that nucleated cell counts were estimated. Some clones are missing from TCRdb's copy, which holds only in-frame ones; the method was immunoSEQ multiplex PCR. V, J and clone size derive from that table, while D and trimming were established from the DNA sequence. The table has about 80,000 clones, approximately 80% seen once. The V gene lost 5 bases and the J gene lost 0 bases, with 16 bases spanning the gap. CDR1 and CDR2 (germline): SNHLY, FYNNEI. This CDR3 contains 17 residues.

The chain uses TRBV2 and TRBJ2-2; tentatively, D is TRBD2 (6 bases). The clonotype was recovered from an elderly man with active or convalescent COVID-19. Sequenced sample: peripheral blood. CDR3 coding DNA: TGTGCCAGCAGTTACACCATAGCGGAAGCGAACACCGGGGAGCTGTTTTTT. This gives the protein CASSYTIAEANTGELFF.